The T cell receptor beta chain described here comes from a study of blood T cells in healthy people across ages. General observations from the study: Higher diversity, along with more naive CD4+ cells, distinguished long-lived donors from aged donors.

In its sample, this clonotype was seen once. Antigen: not known. Through a sample-barcoded 5' primer and a J-beta primer mix, a second PCR was run for roughly 6 to 11 cycles. TCRdb re-derived calls from the 5' RACE reads in MiXCR, one entry per CDR3 protein. The sample consists of fewer than 750,000 distinct CDR3 sequences, less than 60% of them appearing once. Sequences were obtained from blood. The sequence was collected from a man of 80 years or more in good health.

Here the CDR3 reads CASPPRQGTDTQYF. For the CDR3, the DNA is TGTGCCAGCCCTCCAAGACAGGGCACAGATACGCAGTATTTT. The V call is TRBV12-3 or TRBV12-4, the J call TRBJ2-3; TRBD1 might be the D (6 bases). The CDR3 extends over 14 amino acids. V gave up 8 bases and J gave up 1 base, with 13 bases separating them.